A single sample is the source of the 20 T cell receptor beta chains below, sequenced in a study of TIL therapy for anti-PD-1-resistant metastatic lung cancer. Stated time point: pre-treatment sample, taken before nivolumab and TIL therapy. This was the immunoSEQ v3 assay. TCRdb's table, derived via immunoSEQ multiplex PCR, lists solely in-frame clones and lacks some. The sample records approximately 57,000 clones, 75% to 90% being singletons. The source was blood, collected at baseline. These TCRs come from a person aged 25-85 years with non-small cell lung cancer.

This clone has just a few counts. CDR3 nucleotides: TGTGCCAGCAGGGACCGGGACAGGGGGCCACAGCCCCAGCATTTT. Translated, it gives CASRDRDRGPQPQHF. The rearrangement uses TRBV2 and TRBJ1-5; 12 nucleotides line up with TRBD1. The CDR3 sequence is 15 residues long. Germline V gene lookup returns CDR1 SNHLY and CDR2 FYNNEI. J gave up 7 bases and V 6 bases, and 7 bases lay outside the gene matches.

The V call is TRBV4-1, the J call TRBJ2-3; perhaps TRBD2 as D (5 bases). This CDR3 comprises 14 residues. Trimming removed 2 bases at V and 4 bases at J, with 10 bases between. CDR1 and CDR2 from the germline V gene are MGHRA and YSYEKL. CDR3 bases: TGCGCCAGCAGCCAACCCGGAGGTTCAGATACGCAGTATTTT. This gives the protein CASSQPGGSDTQYF.

The genes are TRBV19 and TRBJ2-3; TRBD2 aligns across 11 bases. Germline trimming cut 2 bases from V and 3 bases from J; bases unmatched to any gene: 10. The CDR3 sequence is 18 residues long. The germline CDR1 and CDR2 sequences are LNHDA and SQIVND (reference sequence). CDR3 sequence (DNA): TGTGCCAGTAGTATATTCGGGACTAGCGGTTCCACGACAGATACGCAGTATTTT. Its translation: CASSIFGTSGSTTDTQYF.

The CDR3 spells CASSPLAETYNEQFF. As DNA, the CDR3 is TGTGCCAGCTCACCACTAGCGGAGACATACAATGAGCAGTTCTTC. The rearrangement uses TRBV18 and TRBJ2-1, with D perhaps matching TRBD2 (6 bases). CDR1 KGHSH and CDR2 LQKENI come from the germline V gene. V was pared by 1 base and J by 4 bases, with 11 bases between. The CDR3 spans 15 residues. The whole variable domain, filled in from reference TRBV18 and TRBJ2-1, reads NAGVMQNPRHLVRRRGQEARLRCSPMKGHSHVYWYRQLPEEGLKFMVYLQKENIIDESGMPKERFSAEFPKEGPSILRIQQVVRGDSAAYFCASSPLAETYNEQFFGPGTRLTVL.

The chain employs TRBV7-3 and TRBJ2-7; 10 positions agree with TRBD2. Germline loops: CDR1 SGHTA, CDR2 FQGTGA. V trimming: 5 bases; J trimming: 4 bases; junction bases outside the gene matches: 11. This CDR3 has 16 residues. The CDR3 DNA reads as TGTGCCAGCAGCCCTGACAGCGGGAGGGCAACTTACGAGCAGTACTTC. Its translation is CASSPDSGRATYEQYF.

The rearrangement joins TRBV7-8 to TRBJ2-3; tentatively, D is TRBD2 (6 bases). CDR3 length: 20 residues. V was clipped by 1 base and J by 0 bases, with 23 bases between them. Germline CDR1 SGHVS, CDR2 FQNEAQ. CDR3 residues: CASSLEVSGGRKTSTDTQYF. CDR3 DNA: TGTGCCAGCAGCTTAGAAGTGTCAGGTGGGAGGAAAACTAGCACAGATACGCAGTATTTT. Full variable domain (rest looked up from reference TRBV7-8 and TRBJ2-3): GAGVSQSPRYKVAKRGQDVALRCDPISGHVSLFWYQQALGQGPEFLTYFQNEAQLDKSGLPSDRFFAERPEGSVSTLKIQRTQQEDSAVYLCASSLEVSGGRKTSTDTQYFGPGTRLTVL.

The gene calls are TRBV11-3 and TRBJ2-2; D remains ambiguous. The V end was cut by 1 base, the J end by 6 bases, with 9 bases between. CDR1 is SGHNT, CDR2 YENEEA, per germline. The CDR3 is 14 residues long. The DNA of the CDR3 is TGTGCCAGCAGCTTAGGCCGTCTAGCCGGGGAGCTGTTTTTT. This encodes CASSLGRLAGELFF.

The chain recombines TRBV12-5 with TRBJ2-1; 8 nucleotides align to TRBD1. CDR1 and CDR2 from the germline V gene are LGHNT and FRNRAP. Unmatched junction bases numbered 7, after V lost 0 bases and J lost 6 bases. This CDR3 has 16 residues. The CDR3 protein is CASGLVMGQEFNEQFF. The DNA of the CDR3 is TGTGCTAGTGGTTTGGTTATGGGACAGGAGTTCAATGAGCAGTTCTTC.

The rearrangement uses TRBV5-1 and TRBJ2-1; 9 positions agree with TRBD2. With V trimmed by 4 bases and J by 6 bases, 8 bases remained unmatched. Germline V gene lookup returns CDR1 SGHRS and CDR2 YFSETQ. This CDR3 spans 15 amino acids. The CDR3 protein is CASSPKTTSGNEQFF. CDR3 nucleotide sequence: TGCGCCAGCAGCCCTAAAACGACTAGCGGCAATGAGCAGTTCTTC.

The rearrangement uses TRBV5-1 and TRBJ2-3; D unresolved. This CDR3 is 12 amino acids long. Trimming removed 4 bases from V and 1 base from J, with 4 bases in between. CDR1 SGHRS and CDR2 YFSETQ come from the germline V gene. The DNA of the CDR3 is TGCGCCAGCAGCCCTGGCACAGATACGCAGTATTTT. Its protein product is CASSPGTDTQYF.

This chain uses TRBV13 with TRBJ2-1, with D hard to call. CDR1 is PRHDT, CDR2 FYEKMQ, per germline (reference sequence). The CDR3 covers 14 residues. Trimming removed 5 bases from V and 8 bases from J, with 16 bases in between. In nucleotides, the CDR3 is TGTGCCAGCAGCGCCCGGACGTATGCTTATGAGCAGTTCTTC. The encoded protein is CASSARTYAYEQFF.

J is TRBJ2-6 and V is TRBV18, with TRBD1 identical over 7 bases. The CDR3 sequence is 17 residues long. V was pared by 4 bases and J by 0 bases, with 6 bases of the junction left unmatched. The V gene's germline CDR1 is KGHSH and CDR2 LQKENI. The CDR3 DNA is TGTGCCAGCTCACTCCCGGGACAGAGCTCTGGGGCCAACGTCCTGACTTTC. It encodes CASSLPGQSSGANVLTF.

The chain is built from TRBV28 and TRBJ1-5; TRBD1 matches at 10 bases. The V and J ends lost 5 bases and 2 bases, in that order; junction bases with no gene match: 6. Per the germline V gene, CDR1 is MDHEN and CDR2 is SYDVKM. This CDR3 has 16 residues. CDR3 in DNA: TGTGCCAGCAGTCCAAACGACAGGGGGCGCAATCAGCCCCAGCATTTT. Translation: CASSPNDRGRNQPQHF.

The rearrangement links TRBV11-3 to TRBJ2-5, with 8 positions matching TRBD2. CDR1 SGHNT and CDR2 YENEEA come from the germline V gene. V was pared by 1 base and J by 2 bases, with 12 bases of the junction left unmatched. The CDR3 is made up of 18 amino acids. The chain's CDR3 is CASSLAPAGEGDQETQYF. The DNA of the CDR3 is TGTGCCAGCAGCTTAGCGCCAGCGGGGGAGGGAGATCAAGAGACCCAGTACTTC.

The V and J genes are TRBV30 and TRBJ2-7; 7 nucleotides line up with TRBD1. The CDR3 is 14 amino acids. Per the germline V gene, CDR1 is GTSNPN and CDR2 is SVGIG (reference sequence). The junction had 9 bases not matched to a gene; V was cut back by 0 bases and J by 7 bases. CDR3 residues: CAWSVPTTGWEQYF. DNA of the CDR3: TGTGCCTGGAGTGTACCCACGACAGGGTGGGAGCAGTACTTC.

This clone showed up just a few times. V is TRBV2 and J is TRBJ1-5, with D tentatively TRBD1 (5 bases). The CDR3 has 14 residues. Trimming shortened V by 2 bases and J by 3 bases, and 8 bases separated the two germline ends. Germline assignment: CDR1 SNHLY and CDR2 FYNNEI. The CDR3 nucleotides read TGTGCCAGCAGTGAACGGGGCCTCAATCAGCCCCAGCATTTT. This codes for CASSERGLNQPQHF.

This clone was seen only a few times. V and J are TRBV28 and TRBJ2-7; D may be TRBD1 or TRBD2 (5 bases each). Per the germline V gene, CDR1 is MDHEN and CDR2 is SYDVKM. The CDR3 is 14 amino acids. Trimming stripped 5 bases from V and 3 bases from J, with 14 bases between. The CDR3 bases are TGTGCCAGCAGTGTCTCGGGACGGAGCTACGAGCAGTACTTC. It specifies CASSVSGRSYEQYF.

V gene TRBV27 combines with J gene TRBJ2-1, with 9 bases that match TRBD2. Per germline, CDR1 MNHEY and CDR2 SMNVEV (reference sequence). Trimming removed 8 bases from V and 6 bases from J; junction bases left unmatched: 11. The CDR3 length is 15 residues. The CDR3 here is CASSSGLARVNEQFF. The CDR3 DNA sequence: TGTGCCAGCTCCTCAGGACTAGCGAGAGTCAATGAGCAGTTCTTC.

Concerning this clone itself: The junction and the germline gene differ at one end; a read error may be behind it. V is TRBV7-3 and J is TRBJ2-2; D is possibly TRBD1 (6 bases). Germline V gene sequence: CDR1 SGHTA, CDR2 FQGTGA. The CDR3 consists of 15 residues. The DNA for the CDR3 is TGTGCCAGCAGTTTTCACCGCAGGGGATACCGGGGAGCTGTTTTT. Translated: CASSFHRRGYRGAVF.

The CDR3 DNA reads as TGTGCCAGCACCTCGACGGGGACACTTTCTTCCTACGAGCAGTACTTC. This translates into CASTSTGTLSSYEQYF. The chain links TRBV28 to TRBJ2-7; D is possibly TRBD1 (6 bases). Trimming took off 7 bases at V and 1 base at J, with 20 bases between the two ends. Germline lookup yields CDR1 MDHEN and CDR2 SYDVKM. This CDR3 comprises 16 residues.